The 4 T cell receptor beta chains below were found in one sample sequenced in a study of radiation and T cells in renal cell carcinoma. Sequencing was performed with immunoSEQ multiplex PCR; in TCRdb, only in-frame clones are kept and a portion is missing. The repertoire consists of about 120,000 clones, with 81% occurring once and the leading ten covering 5% to 6.5%. Time point: blood 2 weeks post-SBRT. Specified treatment: 15 Gy SBRT to primary tumor, nephrectomy 4 weeks later. This material consisted of blood, taken from a patient whose treatment included radiotherapy and nephrectomy. These receptors were taken from a man between 50 and 59 years old with renal cell carcinoma.

V is TRBV4-3 and J is TRBJ1-2; TRBD1 matches at 7 bases. Germline trimming cut 0 bases from V and 0 bases from J; bases unmatched to any gene: 7. This CDR3 is built from 17 residues. Germline V gene lookup returns CDR1 LGHNA and CDR2 YSLEER. The CDR3 DNA reads as TGCGCCAGCAGCCAAGAGTGGTCGGGACAGCCTAACTATGGCTACACCTTC. It encodes CASSQEWSGQPNYGYTF.

The gene calls are TRBV13 and TRBJ2-2; 10 nucleotides line up with TRBD2. Germline CDR1 is PRHDT and CDR2 is FYEKMQ (reference sequence). The length of the CDR3 is 15 residues. V shed 5 bases, J shed 6 bases, and the junction held 6 bases outside the gene matches. The CDR3 coding sequence is TGTGCCAGCAGCCCCAGCGGGGGGGCTTCCGGGGAGCTGTTTTTT. It is translated as CASSPSGGASGELFF.

V is TRBV28 and J is TRBJ1-5, with unresolved D. The V end was cut by 2 bases, the J end by 0 bases, with 17 bases between. Germline CDR1 is MDHEN and CDR2 is SYDVKM. This CDR3 comprises 18 residues. The CDR3 is CASSLPDQTGHSNQPQHF. For the CDR3, the DNA is TGTGCCAGCAGTTTACCCGACCAGACCGGCCATAGCAATCAGCCCCAGCATTTT. The whole variable domain, filled in from reference TRBV28 and TRBJ1-5, reads DVKVTQSSRYLVKRTGEKVFLECVQDMDHENMFWYRQDPGLGLRLIYFSYDVKMKEKGDIPEGYSVSREKKERFSLILESASTNQTSMYLCASSLPDQTGHSNQPQHFGDGTRLSIL.

This chain links TRBV7-3 with TRBJ2-1; 16 bases match TRBD2. Per germline, CDR1 SGHTA and CDR2 FQGTGA. This CDR3 contains 19 residues. With V trimmed by 4 bases and J by 10 bases, 16 bases remained unmatched. The chain's CDR3 is CASSSFDPGTSGRANEQFF. CDR3 bases: TGTGCCAGCAGCTCCTTCGATCCCGGGACTAGCGGGAGGGCAAACGAGCAGTTCTTC.